This TCR beta chain appears in the sequencing data of a study of cytomegalovirus exposure and HLA in healthy donors. Study observations and caveats: Cytomegalovirus association was listed for 150 to 200 TCR beta chains. One cluster of highly shared sequence variants probably arose as a sequencing artifact.

Trimming took 0 bases from V and 6 from J, leaving 14 bases between them. The germline V gene has CDR1 GTSNPN and CDR2 SVGIG (reference sequence). The CDR3 spans 14 residues. PCR was performed using 60 Vbeta and 13 Jbeta primers. Measured with immunoSEQ multiplex PCR; TCRdb has only the in-frame clones, and not every one. The profile shows around 58,000 clones, about three quarters of them singletons. With respect to this clone: Its specificity is unknown.

The chain combines TRBV30 with TRBJ2-5; unclear D gene. The sequence derives from a female donor in good health and CMV-seronegative. Sequenced sample: PBMCs. The CDR3 region is CAWSVGPGSKTQYF. CDR3 sequence (DNA): TGTGCCTGGAGTGTAGGCCCCGGGTCAAAGACCCAGTACTTC.